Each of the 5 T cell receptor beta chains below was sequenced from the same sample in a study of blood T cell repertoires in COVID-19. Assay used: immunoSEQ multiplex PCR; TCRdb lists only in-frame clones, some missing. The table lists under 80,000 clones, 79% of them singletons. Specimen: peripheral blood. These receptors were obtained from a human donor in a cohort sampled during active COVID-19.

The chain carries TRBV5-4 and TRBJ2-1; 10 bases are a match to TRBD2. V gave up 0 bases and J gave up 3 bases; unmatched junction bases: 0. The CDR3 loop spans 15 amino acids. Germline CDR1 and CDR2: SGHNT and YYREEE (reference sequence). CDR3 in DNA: TGTGCCAGCAGCTTGGCTAGCGGGGGCTACAATGAGCAGTTCTTC. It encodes CASSLASGGYNEQFF.

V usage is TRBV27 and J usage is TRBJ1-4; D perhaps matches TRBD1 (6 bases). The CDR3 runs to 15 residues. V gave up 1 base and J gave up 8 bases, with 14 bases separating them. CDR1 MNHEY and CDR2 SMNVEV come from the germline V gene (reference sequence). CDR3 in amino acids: CASSLLAGAREKLFF. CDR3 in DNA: TGTGCCAGCAGTTTATTAGCAGGGGCCAGGGAAAAACTGTTTTTT.

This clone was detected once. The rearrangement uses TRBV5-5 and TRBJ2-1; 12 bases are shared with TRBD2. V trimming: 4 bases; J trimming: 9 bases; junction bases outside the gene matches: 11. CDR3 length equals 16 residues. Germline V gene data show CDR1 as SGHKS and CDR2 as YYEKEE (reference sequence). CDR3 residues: CASSRLTSGRFGEQFF. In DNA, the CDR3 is TGTGCCAGCAGCCGCCTTACTAGCGGGAGGTTCGGTGAGCAGTTCTTC. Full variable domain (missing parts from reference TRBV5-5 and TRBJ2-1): DAGVTQSPTHLIKTRGQQVTLRCSPISGHKSVSWYQQVLGQGPQFIFQYYEKEERGRGNFPDRFSARQFPNYSSELNVNALLLGDSALYLCASSRLTSGRFGEQFFGPGTRLTVL.

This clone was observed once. In DNA form, the CDR3 reads TGCAGCGTTGGGGAGGGCTACACCTTC. It encodes CSVGEGYTF. This sequence joins TRBV29-1 and TRBJ1-2; D unresolved. The CDR3 totals 9 residues. V was cut by 4 bases and J by 8 bases, with 5 bases left in between. Per the germline V gene, CDR1 is SQVTM and CDR2 is ANQGSEA.

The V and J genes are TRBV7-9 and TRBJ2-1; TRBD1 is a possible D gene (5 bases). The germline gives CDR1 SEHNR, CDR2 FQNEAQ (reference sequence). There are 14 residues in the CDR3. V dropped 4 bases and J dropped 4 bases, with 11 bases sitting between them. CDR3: CASSWGSTYNEQFF. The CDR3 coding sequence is TGTGCCAGCAGCTGGGGCTCCACTTACAATGAGCAGTTCTTC.